This is a list of T cell receptor beta chains from one sample in a study of T-cell reconstitution after alpha-beta-depleted transplantation in children. TCRdb recomputed calls from the PCR reads with MiXCR, one row per CDR3 protein. The sample consists of about 200,000 distinct CDR3 sequences, 13% to 15% of them appearing once. The sample was PBMCs from the stem cell graft donor, taken from the stem cell graft. These receptors were collected from a human donor who donated a stem cell graft to a child with acute lymphoblastic leukemia. CDR3s include the opening cysteine and the closing phenylalanine or tryptophan. A D gene is named only where the DNA matches it firmly. Clone size appears in some rows only: once, few, many, or a class for an expanded clone.

>14|TRBD2|TRBJ2-1|TRBV5-1|-
CASSPNPIAGEQFF
TGCGCCAGCAGTCCAAACCCTATAGCGGGAGAGCAGTTCTTC
>12|TRBD1|TRBJ2-1|TRBV5-1|few
CASSSDRDEQFF
TGCGCCAGCAGCTCGGACAGGGACGAGCAGTTCTTC
>17|TRBD2|TRBJ2-1|TRBV29-1|many
CSVEDSAGDVDYNEQFF
TGCAGCGTTGAAGATTCAGCGGGAGATGTTGATTACAATGAGCAGTTCTTC
>14|-|TRBJ2-6|TRBV5-1|many
CASGDISGANVLTF
TGCGCCAGCGGAGACATATCTGGGGCCAACGTCCTGACTTTC
>15|-|TRBJ1-4|TRBV5-1|many
CASSLEGQYNEKLFF
TGCGCCAGCAGCTTGGAAGGACAGTATAATGAAAAACTGTTTTTT
>14|-|TRBJ1-1|TRBV5-5|many
CASSLAGKNTEAFF
TGTGCCAGCAGCTTGGCAGGCAAAAACACTGAAGCTTTCTTT
>14|-|TRBJ2-1|TRBV12-3/TRBV12-4|many
CASSLEPNNNEQFF
TGTGCCAGCAGCCTTGAACCGAATAACAATGAGCAGTTCTTC
>17|-|TRBJ2-1|TRBV6-5|many
CASSYSLVSGPYNEQFF
TGTGCCAGCAGTTACTCTTTGGTGAGCGGGCCCTACAATGAGCAGTTCTTC
>14|-|TRBJ1-1|TRBV12-3/TRBV12-4|many
CASRGWLLSPEAFF
TGTGCCAGCAGGGGATGGCTTCTTAGCCCTGAAGCTTTCTTT
>16|-|TRBJ1-1|TRBV7-2|many
CASSSPRELGNTEAFF
TGTGCCAGCAGCTCCCCCCGGGAGCTCGGGAACACTGAAGCTTTCTTT
>14|-|TRBJ2-5|TRBV20-1|-
CSAPKPGGHETQYF
TGCAGTGCTCCAAAACCCGGAGGTCATGAGACCCAGTACTTC
>13|TRBD1|TRBJ1-2|TRBV5-5|-
CASRGQDSYGYTF
TGTGCCAGCAGAGGACAGGATTCCTATGGCTACACCTTC
>15|-|TRBJ2-3|TRBV11-2|-
CASSLVGHSTDTQYF
TGTGCCAGCAGCTTAGTAGGGCATAGCACAGATACGCAGTATTTT
>17|-|TRBJ2-7|TRBV5-1|-
CASSWGPRGGGSYEQYF
TGCGCCAGCAGCTGGGGACCTCGAGGGGGAGGGTCCTACGAGCAGTACTTC
>15|-|TRBJ1-1|TRBV7-9|many
CASSLDLIGEGEAFF
TGTGCCAGCAGCTTAGACTTAATTGGGGAGGGTGAAGCTTTCTTT